The rows below give T cell receptor beta chains drawn from one sample of a study of control samples from healthy donors and cancer patients. Libraries were prepared by immunoSEQ multiplex PCR; TCRdb keeps only in-frame clonotypes and omits some of them. The data hold some 120,000 clones, with 80% to 90% observed a single time. Sequenced material: blood. All receptors come from a man between 60 and 75 years old in good health. CDR3s include the opening cysteine and the closing phenylalanine or tryptophan. D genes are given only for firm matches. Expanded clones are given a class, and other clones once, few, many or no size at all.

V gene,D gene,clone size,J gene,CDR3 DNA,CDR3 protein
TRBV10-1,.,few,TRBJ2-3,TGCGCCAGCCAAAGGGACGGCACAGATACGCAGTATTTT,CASQRDGTDTQYF
TRBV19,.,.,TRBJ1-1,TGTGCCAGTACGAAGTTCGGGGGAGTGGGCACTGAAGCTTTCTTT,CASTKFGGVGTEAFF
TRBV29-1,.,.,TRBJ1-2,TGCAGCGTTGAAGACGGGACCTATGGCTACACCTTC,CSVEDGTYGYTF
TRBV19,TRBD2,.,TRBJ2-2,TGTGCCAGCGCGGGGACGGCGGGGGTCACCGGGGAGCTGTTTTTT,CASAGTAGVTGELFF
TRBV28,.,.,TRBJ1-1,TGTGCCAGCAGCTTAGGACAGAGTAACACTGAAGCTTTCTTT,CASSLGQSNTEAFF
TRBV7-2,TRBD1,.,TRBJ2-7,TGTGCCAGCAGCTACCGGGACAGGGGATACGAGCAGTACTTC,CASSYRDRGYEQYF
TRBV28,TRBD1,.,TRBJ1-4,TGTGCCAGCAGTTCGGGACAGGGAGAAAAACTGTTTTTT,CASSSGQGEKLFF
TRBV24-1,.,.,TRBJ1-2,TGTGCCACCAGTGGTAGAGGCGATGGCTACACCTTC,CATSGRGDGYTF
TRBV5-1,TRBD1,few,TRBJ1-4,TGCGCCAGCAGCGTACAGGGGGCGGAAGGTGAAAAACTGTTTTTT,CASSVQGAEGEKLFF
TRBV10-2,.,.,TRBJ1-2,TGCGCCAGCAGTGCTGCCGGGCTGAGTGGCTACACCTTC,CASSAAGLSGYTF
TRBV7-3,TRBD2,.,TRBJ2-3,TGTGCCAGCAGCTTAACAGCGGGGGAGAGAGATACGCAGTATTTT,CASSLTAGERDTQYF